This T cell receptor beta chain was recovered during a study of blood T cells in healthy people across ages (dated by TCRdb to between 2015 and 2016). About the full investigation: In model experiments, template switching captured about one uniquely barcoded TCR beta cDNA molecule for every two T cells. The study measured age-related changes in TCR beta repertoire diversity using deep sequencing normalized with unique cDNA molecular identifiers. Four age groups were formed from the donors: young (average 16 years), middle-aged (less than 40), aged (around 68) and long-lived (more than 75). To avoid experimental bias, donors of different ages were distributed randomly across sequencing lanes. The study analyzed two additional independent replicas of 1 million unique cDNA reads from the same blood draw for two donors, one aged 18 to 29 and one aged 80 or older. Beyond this particular receptor, the publication reports: Estimates of total diversity based on one million sequenced T cells were regarded as lower bounds and as underestimates. The long-lived group showed more naive CD4+ T cells, fewer expanded clones and increased TCR diversity than the aged group, suggesting age selection. Bulk unsorted PBMC profiling prevented conclusive comparison of naive and antigen-experienced compartments. The CMV infection status of donors was not known, potentially confounding age-related changes in expanded clonotypes. Observed TCR beta diversity correlated strongly with the percentage of naive T cells measured by flow cytometry. Observed TCR beta diversity per million T cells fell roughly linearly with age, and a significant reduction was already apparent by age around 44.

The roughly 37 donors, aged 6 to 90 years, were systemically healthy Caucasian individuals from Russia. Around 10 milliliters of peripheral blood were collected from each donor into EDTA-treated Vacutainer tubes. Ficoll-Paque density-gradient centrifugation was used to isolate PBMCs, with at least 6.5 million per sample. Trizol reagent was used to extract total RNA from the PBMCs, yielding at least 6 micrograms per sample. The percentages of naive CD45RAhigh/CD27high T cells were determined by flow cytometry on a PBMC aliquot from every donor. This clonotype turned up a few times. Its antigen target is currently unknown. No clone much larger than this one lies a single base away; base qualities are absent. Receptor libraries were prepared by 5' RACE. The instrument given in TCRdb is Illumina HiSeq 2500. A second PCR of 7 to 11 cycles was run with a J-beta primer mix and a sample-barcoded 5' primer. Each TCR beta cDNA molecule received a unique molecular identifier from a template-switch 5' adaptor carrying 12 random nucleotides. Each sample yielded at least 2.5 million CDR3-containing paired-end reads. First-strand cDNA was synthesized from all RNA with the Mint cDNA synthesis kit, primed by a TRBC-specific oligonucleotide. After uracil-DNA glycosylase treatment, a first 18-cycle PCR used universal primers M1SS and BC2_uni_R on all cDNA. As for the authors' bioinformatics: Normalization of each sample was performed by random selection of 1 million high-quality reads, each carrying a distinct molecular identifier. Instead of being binned into consensus sequences, reads that shared molecular identifiers were thrown out. MiTCR, with a Q25 quality threshold and the strictest error-elimination algorithm, was used for CDR3 identification, clonotype clustering and error correction. A nonparametric unseen species model with Euler transformation was used to estimate lower-bound total TCR beta diversity. In-frame beta chains were kept once TCRdb had trimmed the public reads at Q25 with fastp and called clones with MiXCR. All rows with the same CDR3 protein become a single entry with the most common DNA and genes. The V and J calls come from TCRdb's annotation, not from the publication. The sample table contains about 1.5 million distinct CDR3 sequences; only one count was recorded for 35% to 45% of them. The ten largest clones represent 4% of the sample.

CDR1 is given as MNHEY and CDR2 as SMNVEV, both from the germline V gene (reference sequence). The CDR3 measures 15 amino acids from cysteine to phenylalanine. Left in the record is the CDR3 DNA by itself, 45 bases read in frame from the first base. For this chain, trimming is 3 bases at the V end and 6 bases at the J end, and the number of junction bases without a gene match is 6. The material sequenced was blood. The TCR was taken from a woman aged 18-29 years in good health. The chain uses TRBV27 and TRBJ2-2; TRBD1 agrees with 8 junctional bases. The CDR3 has the sequence CASSFWQGASGELFF. The DNA sequence follows: TGTGCCAGCAGTTTCTGGCAGGGGGCTTCCGGGGAGCTGTTTTTT.